The rows below give T cell receptor beta chains drawn from one sample of a study of T cell repertoires in cytomegalovirus infection. TCRdb re-analysed the reads in MiXCR, keeping a single row per CDR3 protein. The sample holds about a million distinct CDR3 sequences, more than 25% seen once. The antigens of these receptors remain unknown. The material sequenced was cultured CD8+ T cells from PBMCs, taken from culture after CMV antigen stimulation. All receptors come from a human donor in good health (CMV status not recorded). Some clones in this sample may be carry-over from other donors' samples. CDR3s include the opening cysteine and the closing phenylalanine or tryptophan. D genes are given only for firm matches. Rows may omit the clone size; those that give it use once, few, many or a size class.

v_gene: TRBV5-1; j_gene: TRBJ1-1; abundance: many; d_gene: TRBD1; CDR3aa: CASSPDRVTEAFF; CDR3nt: TGTGCCAGTAGTCCCGACAGGGTGACTGAAGCTTTCTTT
v_gene: TRBV20-1; j_gene: TRBJ1-2; abundance: NA; d_gene: NA; CDR3aa: CSAAGGGAIYGYTF; CDR3nt: TGCAGTGCCGCGGGCGGGGGCGCGATCTATGGCTACACCTTC
v_gene: TRBV20-1; j_gene: TRBJ2-1; abundance: NA; d_gene: TRBD2; CDR3aa: CSALGASGFSYNEQFF; CDR3nt: TGCAGTGCTCTAGGCGCTAGCGGCTTCTCCTACAATGAGCAGTTCTTC
v_gene: TRBV10-1; j_gene: TRBJ1-2; abundance: NA; d_gene: NA; CDR3aa: CASSEFRGSYYGYTF; CDR3nt: TGCGCCAGCAGTGAGTTTCGCGGCAGCTACTATGGCTACACCTTC
v_gene: TRBV27; j_gene: TRBJ1-1; abundance: few; d_gene: NA; CDR3aa: CASSLYRGGGTEAFF; CDR3nt: TGTGCCAGCAGTTTATACCGCGGGGGGGGGACTGAAGCTTTCTTT
v_gene: TRBV15; j_gene: TRBJ1-3; abundance: NA; d_gene: NA; CDR3aa: CATSRDRSGNTIYF; CDR3nt: TGTGCCACCAGCAGAGACAGGTCCGGAAACACCATATATTTT
v_gene: TRBV24-1; j_gene: TRBJ2-3; abundance: NA; d_gene: NA; CDR3aa: CATSDYEPGHRTDTQYF; CDR3nt: TGTGCCACCAGTGACTACGAACCGGGACATCGCACAGATACGCAGTATTTT
v_gene: TRBV7-8; j_gene: TRBJ2-3; abundance: many; d_gene: TRBD1; CDR3aa: CASSPSRDRVGRTQYF; CDR3nt: TGTGCCAGCAGCCCCAGCCGGGACAGGGTGGGCCGTACGCAGTATTTT
v_gene: TRBV6-1; j_gene: TRBJ2-1; abundance: many; d_gene: TRBD2; CDR3aa: CASSEAAGAYNEQFF; CDR3nt: TGTGCCAGCAGTGAAGCAGCGGGGGCATACAATGAGCAGTTCTTC
v_gene: TRBV4-3; j_gene: TRBJ2-1; abundance: few; d_gene: TRBD2; CDR3aa: CASSQDRSGGGNEQFF; CDR3nt: TGCGCCAGCAGCCAAGATCGGAGCGGGGGCGGGAATGAGCAGTTCTTC
v_gene: TRBV6-6; j_gene: TRBJ1-4; abundance: NA; d_gene: TRBD1; CDR3aa: CASTRGQEKLFF; CDR3nt: TGTGCCAGCACGAGGGGGCAGGAAAAACTGTTTTTT
v_gene: TRBV15; j_gene: TRBJ2-1; abundance: once; d_gene: NA; CDR3aa: CATSMRVNEQFF; CDR3nt: TGTGCCACCAGCATGAGGGTTAATGAGCAGTTCTTC
v_gene: TRBV4-1; j_gene: TRBJ1-5; abundance: few; d_gene: NA; CDR3aa: CASSQSVGINQPQHF; CDR3nt: TGCGCCAGCAGCCAATCAGTCGGAATCAATCAGCCCCAGCATTTT
v_gene: TRBV4-3; j_gene: TRBJ2-1; abundance: NA; d_gene: NA; CDR3aa: CASSQGRGPGYNEQFF; CDR3nt: TGCGCCAGCAGCCAAGGCAGGGGCCCGGGCTACAATGAGCAGTTCTTC
v_gene: TRBV28; j_gene: TRBJ1-2; abundance: many; d_gene: TRBD1; CDR3aa: CASSWTGYGYTF; CDR3nt: TGTGCCAGCAGTTGGACAGGGTATGGCTACACCTTC
v_gene: TRBV27; j_gene: TRBJ1-1; abundance: NA; d_gene: NA; CDR3aa: CASNMALNTEAFF; CDR3nt: TGTGCCAGCAATATGGCTTTGAACACTGAAGCTTTCTTT
v_gene: TRBV29-1; j_gene: TRBJ1-2; abundance: many; d_gene: NA; CDR3aa: CSVDIALVVGGYTF; CDR3nt: TGCAGCGTTGATATTGCCTTAGTTGTCGGTGGCTACACCTTC
v_gene: TRBV12-3/TRBV12-4; j_gene: TRBJ2-1; abundance: NA; d_gene: NA; CDR3aa: CASRILWGNEQFF; CDR3nt: TGTGCCAGCAGAATCCTTTGGGGGAATGAGCAGTTCTTC
v_gene: TRBV20-1; j_gene: TRBJ2-2; abundance: NA; d_gene: TRBD1; CDR3aa: CSARDGTVTGELFF; CDR3nt: TGCAGTGCTAGAGATGGGACAGTGACCGGGGAGCTGTTTTTT
v_gene: TRBV2; j_gene: TRBJ1-6; abundance: few; d_gene: TRBD1; CDR3aa: CARSRGRTYNSPLHF; CDR3nt: TGTGCCAGGAGCAGGGGGCGGACTTATAATTCACCCCTCCACTTT
v_gene: TRBV6-6; j_gene: TRBJ1-2; abundance: many; d_gene: NA; CDR3aa: CASSPGLGGHYGYTF; CDR3nt: TGTGCCAGCAGCCCCGGCCTAGGAGGGCACTATGGCTACACCTTC
v_gene: TRBV7-9; j_gene: TRBJ1-4; abundance: few; d_gene: TRBD1; CDR3aa: CASSLAGTGEEKLFF; CDR3nt: TGTGCCAGCAGCTTAGCCGGGACAGGGGAAGAAAAACTGTTTTTT
v_gene: TRBV6-1; j_gene: TRBJ2-7; abundance: NA; d_gene: NA; CDR3aa: CASNSETYEQYF; CDR3nt: TGTGCCAGCAATAGTGAAACCTACGAGCAGTACTTC
v_gene: TRBV24-1; j_gene: TRBJ2-6; abundance: few; d_gene: NA; CDR3aa: CATSDPPDGSGANVLTF; CDR3nt: TGTGCCACCAGTGATCCCCCGGACGGCTCTGGGGCCAACGTCCTGACTTTC
v_gene: TRBV4-1; j_gene: TRBJ2-1; abundance: NA; d_gene: NA; CDR3aa: CASSQAEGTNNEQFF; CDR3nt: TGCGCCAGCAGCCAAGCAGAGGGGACCAACAATGAGCAGTTCTTC
v_gene: TRBV7-9; j_gene: TRBJ1-2; abundance: few; d_gene: NA; CDR3aa: CASSHPRRFGYTF; CDR3nt: TGTGCCAGCAGCCACCCCCGAAGGTTCGGCTACACCTTC
v_gene: TRBV24-1; j_gene: TRBJ2-5; abundance: NA; d_gene: TRBD1; CDR3aa: CATSDLGDRGKEQETQYF; CDR3nt: TGTGCCACCAGTGATTTGGGGGACAGGGGGAAGGAGCAAGAGACCCAGTACTTC
v_gene: TRBV5-6; j_gene: TRBJ1-1; abundance: few; d_gene: TRBD1; CDR3aa: CASGQGAGTEAFF; CDR3nt: TGTGCCAGCGGCCAGGGGGCTGGCACTGAAGCTTTCTTT
v_gene: TRBV7-9; j_gene: TRBJ2-7; abundance: few; d_gene: NA; CDR3aa: CASSLARASSYEQYF; CDR3nt: TGTGCCAGCAGCCTAGCCAGGGCGAGCTCCTACGAGCAGTACTTC
v_gene: TRBV5-6; j_gene: TRBJ2-4; abundance: few; d_gene: TRBD2; CDR3aa: CASGAGGTNIQYF; CDR3nt: TGTGCCAGCGGAGCGGGGGGCACAAACATTCAGTACTTC
v_gene: TRBV11-2; j_gene: TRBJ1-2; abundance: NA; d_gene: NA; CDR3aa: CASSLGGITRSGYTF; CDR3nt: TGTGCCAGCAGCTTAGGGGGGATCACCCGCTCCGGCTACACCTTC
v_gene: TRBV7-2; j_gene: TRBJ2-4; abundance: many; d_gene: TRBD1; CDR3aa: CASSLLMGQAKNIQYF; CDR3nt: TGTGCCAGCAGCTTACTCATGGGACAGGCCAAAAACATTCAGTACTTC
v_gene: TRBV7-6; j_gene: TRBJ2-7; abundance: NA; d_gene: NA; CDR3aa: CASSLEVDLNSYEQYF; CDR3nt: TGTGCCAGCAGCTTAGAAGTCGACTTAAACTCCTACGAGCAGTACTTC
v_gene: TRBV6-8; j_gene: TRBJ1-6; abundance: NA; d_gene: NA; CDR3aa: CASSYSNYGVYNSPLHF; CDR3nt: TGTGCCAGCAGTTACTCGAATTATGGGGTATATAATTCACCCCTCCACTTT
v_gene: TRBV27; j_gene: TRBJ2-1; abundance: few; d_gene: TRBD1; CDR3aa: CASSLSPTGGGEQFF; CDR3nt: TGTGCCAGCAGTTTATCTCCAACAGGGGGCGGTGAGCAGTTCTTC
v_gene: TRBV7-9; j_gene: TRBJ1-1; abundance: NA; d_gene: NA; CDR3aa: CASSYRADTEAFF; CDR3nt: TGTGCCAGCAGCTATCGGGCGGACACTGAAGCTTTCTTT
v_gene: TRBV19; j_gene: TRBJ1-5; abundance: NA; d_gene: NA; CDR3aa: CASSIGVGNQPQHF; CDR3nt: TGTGCCAGTAGTATAGGGGTTGGCAATCAGCCCCAGCATTTT
v_gene: TRBV7-8; j_gene: TRBJ1-1; abundance: many; d_gene: NA; CDR3aa: CASSPVARVNTEAFF; CDR3nt: TGTGCCAGCAGCCCCGTCGCGCGGGTGAACACTGAAGCTTTCTTT
v_gene: TRBV19; j_gene: TRBJ2-3; abundance: few; d_gene: NA; CDR3aa: CASSVLGNQPDTQYF; CDR3nt: TGTGCCAGTAGTGTCCTCGGGAACCAGCCAGATACGCAGTATTTT
v_gene: TRBV27; j_gene: TRBJ2-1; abundance: NA; d_gene: NA; CDR3aa: CASRDTESSYNEQFF; CDR3nt: TGTGCCAGCAGGGACACTGAGAGCTCCTACAATGAGCAGTTCTTC
v_gene: TRBV3-1; j_gene: TRBJ2-7; abundance: once; d_gene: NA; CDR3aa: CASSQDALPAGEQYF; CDR3nt: TGTGCCAGCAGCCAAGATGCACTCCCTGCGGGCGAGCAGTACTTC
v_gene: TRBV6-2/TRBV6-3; j_gene: TRBJ2-1; abundance: few; d_gene: NA; CDR3aa: CASSYTVNEQFF; CDR3nt: TGTGCCAGCAGTTACACAGTCAATGAGCAGTTCTTC
v_gene: TRBV7-3; j_gene: TRBJ2-2; abundance: NA; d_gene: TRBD1; CDR3aa: CASSPRDRGPGELFF; CDR3nt: TGTGCCAGCAGCCCCCGGGACAGGGGGCCCGGGGAGCTGTTTTTT
v_gene: TRBV7-4; j_gene: TRBJ1-1; abundance: NA; d_gene: NA; CDR3aa: CGIQNTEAFF; CDR3nt: TGTGGCATCCAAAACACTGAAGCTTTCTTT
v_gene: TRBV27; j_gene: TRBJ2-1; abundance: few; d_gene: NA; CDR3aa: CATGGGGGSYNEQFF; CDR3nt: TGTGCCACAGGTGGGGGAGGGGGTTCCTACAATGAGCAGTTCTTC
v_gene: TRBV7-8; j_gene: TRBJ1-5; abundance: many; d_gene: NA; CDR3aa: CASSPIGKRSQPQHF; CDR3nt: TGTGCCAGCAGCCCAATAGGGAAACGGTCTCAGCCCCAGCATTTT
v_gene: TRBV7-6; j_gene: TRBJ2-1; abundance: NA; d_gene: TRBD2; CDR3aa: CVSSLAGNNEQFF; CDR3nt: TGTGTCAGCAGCTTAGCGGGGAACAATGAGCAGTTCTTC
v_gene: TRBV28; j_gene: TRBJ1-2; abundance: NA; d_gene: TRBD1; CDR3aa: CASSTRDRWRYGYTF; CDR3nt: TGTGCCAGCAGTACCCGGGACAGGTGGAGGTATGGCTACACCTTC
v_gene: TRBV19; j_gene: TRBJ1-1; abundance: NA; d_gene: NA; CDR3aa: CASSIDQGDTEAFF; CDR3nt: TGTGCCAGTAGTATCGACCAGGGCGATACTGAAGCTTTCTTT
v_gene: TRBV6-6; j_gene: TRBJ1-1; abundance: few; d_gene: NA; CDR3aa: CGASTEAFF; CDR3nt: TGTGGAGCGAGCACTGAAGCTTTCTTT
v_gene: TRBV6-2/TRBV6-3; j_gene: TRBJ2-5; abundance: NA; d_gene: TRBD2; CDR3aa: CASSYNLRGETQYF; CDR3nt: TGTGCCAGCAGTTACAATTTGCGGGGGGAGACCCAGTACTTC
v_gene: TRBV6-8; j_gene: TRBJ2-2; abundance: NA; d_gene: TRBD1; CDR3aa: CASSFYLVGTEGRELFF; CDR3nt: TGTGCCAGCAGTTTCTACCTCGTTGGGACAGAGGGTAGGGAGCTGTTTTTT
v_gene: TRBV20-1; j_gene: TRBJ1-1; abundance: NA; d_gene: NA; CDR3aa: CSAPPQGPEAFF; CDR3nt: TGCAGTGCTCCTCCCCAGGGACCTGAAGCTTTCTTT
v_gene: TRBV10-3; j_gene: TRBJ2-3; abundance: NA; d_gene: NA; CDR3aa: CAISEVGSTDTQYF; CDR3nt: TGTGCCATCAGTGAGGTGGGGAGCACAGATACGCAGTATTTT
v_gene: TRBV29-1; j_gene: TRBJ2-3; abundance: many; d_gene: NA; CDR3aa: CSIRTDTQYF; CDR3nt: TGCAGTATAAGGACAGATACGCAGTATTTT
v_gene: TRBV7-8; j_gene: TRBJ2-1; abundance: NA; d_gene: NA; CDR3aa: CASREGGPSYNEQFF; CDR3nt: TGTGCCAGCAGGGAGGGGGGTCCGTCCTACAATGAGCAGTTCTTC
v_gene: TRBV6-2/TRBV6-3; j_gene: TRBJ2-1; abundance: few; d_gene: TRBD2; CDR3aa: CASNLPTSGGARIYNEQFF; CDR3nt: TGTGCCAGCAACCTACCCACTAGCGGGGGGGCCCGGATCTACAATGAGCAGTTCTTC
v_gene: TRBV7-2; j_gene: TRBJ2-1; abundance: many; d_gene: TRBD1; CDR3aa: CASNFGTDYNEQFF; CDR3nt: TGTGCCAGCAACTTCGGGACAGATTACAATGAGCAGTTCTTC
v_gene: TRBV7-1; j_gene: TRBJ2-3; abundance: NA; d_gene: TRBD2; CDR3aa: CASSPWMTSGSTDTQYF; CDR3nt: TGTGCCAGCAGCCCCTGGATGACTAGCGGTAGCACAGATACGCAGTATTTT